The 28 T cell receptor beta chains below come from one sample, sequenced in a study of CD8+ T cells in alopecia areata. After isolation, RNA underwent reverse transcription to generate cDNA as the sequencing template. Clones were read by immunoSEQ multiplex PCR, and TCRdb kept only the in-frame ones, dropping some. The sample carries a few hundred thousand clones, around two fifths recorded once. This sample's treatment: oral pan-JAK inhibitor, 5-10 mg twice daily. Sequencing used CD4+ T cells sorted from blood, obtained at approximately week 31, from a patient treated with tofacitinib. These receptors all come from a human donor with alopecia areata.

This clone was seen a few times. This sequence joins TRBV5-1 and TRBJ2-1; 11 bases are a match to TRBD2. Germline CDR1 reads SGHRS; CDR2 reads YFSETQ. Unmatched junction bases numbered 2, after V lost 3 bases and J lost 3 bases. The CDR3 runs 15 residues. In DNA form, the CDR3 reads TGCGCCAGCAGCTCCGGACTAGCGGGCTACAATGAGCAGTTCTTC. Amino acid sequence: CASSSGLAGYNEQFF.

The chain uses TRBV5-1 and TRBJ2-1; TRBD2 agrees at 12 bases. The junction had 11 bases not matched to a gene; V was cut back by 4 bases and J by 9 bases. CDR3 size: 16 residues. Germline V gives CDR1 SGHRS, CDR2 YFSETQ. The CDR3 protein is CASSLTSGTSGSEQFF. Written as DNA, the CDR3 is TGCGCCAGCAGCCTAACATCCGGGACTAGCGGGTCTGAGCAGTTCTTC.

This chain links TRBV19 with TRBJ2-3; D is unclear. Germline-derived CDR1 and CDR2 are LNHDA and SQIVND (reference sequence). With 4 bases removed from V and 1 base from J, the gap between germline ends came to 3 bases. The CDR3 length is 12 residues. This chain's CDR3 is CASSTGTDTQYF. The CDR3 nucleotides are TGTGCCAGTAGTACCGGCACAGATACGCAGTATTTT.

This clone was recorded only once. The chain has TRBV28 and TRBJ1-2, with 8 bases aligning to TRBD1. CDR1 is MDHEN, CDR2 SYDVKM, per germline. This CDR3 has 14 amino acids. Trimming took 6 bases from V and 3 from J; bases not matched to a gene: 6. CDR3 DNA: TGTGCCAGCAGGTCCACAGGGGGGCACTATGGCTACACCTTC. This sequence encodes CASRSTGGHYGYTF.

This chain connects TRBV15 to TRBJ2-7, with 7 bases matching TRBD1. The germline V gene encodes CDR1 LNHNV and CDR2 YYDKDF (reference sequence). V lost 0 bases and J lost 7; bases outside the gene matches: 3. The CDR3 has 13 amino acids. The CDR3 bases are TGTGCCACCAGCAGAGAGGACAGGAGGGAGCAGTACTTC. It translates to CATSREDRREQYF.

The CDR3 sequence: CASSLTLSVQETQYF. CDR3 in DNA: TGCGCCAGCAGCTTAACGTTGTCGGTACAAGAGACCCAGTACTTC. This chain joins TRBV5-1 and TRBJ2-5, with no clear D. Germline V lookup: CDR1 SGHRS, CDR2 YFSETQ. The V end lost 2 bases, the J end lost 2 bases, and 13 bases lay between the germline ends. This CDR3 spans 15 amino acids.

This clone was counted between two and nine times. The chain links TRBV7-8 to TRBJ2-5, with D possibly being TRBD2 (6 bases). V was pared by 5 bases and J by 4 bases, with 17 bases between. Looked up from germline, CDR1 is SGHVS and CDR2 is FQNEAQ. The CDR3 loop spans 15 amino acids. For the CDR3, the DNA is TGTGCCAGCAGCCCGAGGAGGGACCCGGGAGAGACCCAGTACTTC. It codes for CASSPRRDPGETQYF.

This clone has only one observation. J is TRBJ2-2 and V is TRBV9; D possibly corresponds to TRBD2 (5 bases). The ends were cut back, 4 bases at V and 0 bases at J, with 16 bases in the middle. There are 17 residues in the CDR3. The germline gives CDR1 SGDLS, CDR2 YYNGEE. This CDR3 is CASSPFYGVSNTGELFF. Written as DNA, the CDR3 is TGTGCCAGCAGCCCCTTCTACGGGGTCTCGAACACCGGGGAGCTGTTTTTT.

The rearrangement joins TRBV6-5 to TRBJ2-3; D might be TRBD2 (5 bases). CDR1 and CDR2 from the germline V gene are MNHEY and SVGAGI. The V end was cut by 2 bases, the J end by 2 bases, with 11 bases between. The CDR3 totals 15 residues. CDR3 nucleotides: TGTGCCAGCAGTTACCGGGGAGTCCACACAGATACGCAGTATTTT. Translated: CASSYRGVHTDTQYF.

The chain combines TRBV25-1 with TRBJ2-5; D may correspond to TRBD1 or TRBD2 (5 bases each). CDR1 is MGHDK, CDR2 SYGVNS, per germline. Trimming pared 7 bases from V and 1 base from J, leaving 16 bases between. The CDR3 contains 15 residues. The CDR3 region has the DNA TGTGCCAGCACAAAGGGACGGAGTGGCCAAGAGACCCAGTACTTC. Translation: CASTKGRSGQETQYF.

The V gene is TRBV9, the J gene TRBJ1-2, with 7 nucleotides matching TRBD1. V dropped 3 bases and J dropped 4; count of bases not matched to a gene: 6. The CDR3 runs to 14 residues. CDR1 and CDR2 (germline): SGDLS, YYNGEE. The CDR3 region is CASSAQGGSYGYTF. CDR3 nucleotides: TGTGCCAGCAGCGCCCAGGGGGGATCCTATGGCTACACCTTC.

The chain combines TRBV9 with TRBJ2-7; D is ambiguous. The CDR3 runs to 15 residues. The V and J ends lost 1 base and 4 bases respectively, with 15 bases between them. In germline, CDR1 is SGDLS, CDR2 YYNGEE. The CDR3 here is CASSVSPGDGYEQYF. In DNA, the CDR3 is TGTGCCAGCAGCGTAAGCCCCGGAGATGGATACGAGCAGTACTTC.

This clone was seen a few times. CDR3 sequence reads: CASSSHRGRAFGQPQHF. The CDR3 region has the DNA TGTGCCAGCAGCTCCCACAGGGGGAGGGCTTTTGGTCAGCCCCAGCATTTT. The chain joins TRBV7-8 to TRBJ1-5; 8 bases are shared with TRBD1. Per the germline V gene, CDR1 is SGHVS and CDR2 is FQNEAQ. The CDR3 sequence is 17 residues long. Trimming cost V 4 bases and J 6 bases; bases outside gene matches: 14.

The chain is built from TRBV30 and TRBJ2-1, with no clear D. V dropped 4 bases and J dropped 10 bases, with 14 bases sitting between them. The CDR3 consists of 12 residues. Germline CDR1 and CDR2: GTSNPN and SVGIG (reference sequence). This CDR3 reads CAWTLIPPEQFF. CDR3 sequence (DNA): TGTGCCTGGACCCTAATACCCCCGGAGCAGTTCTTC. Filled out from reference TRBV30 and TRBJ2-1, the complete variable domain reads SQTIHQWPATLVQPVGSPLSLECTVEGTSNPNLYWYRQAAGRGLQLLFYSVGIGQISSEVPQNLSASRPQDRQFILSSKKLLLSDSGFYLCAWTLIPPEQFFGPGTRLTVL.

The DNA for the CDR3 is TGTGCCTGGAGTGGGCATGGGTTGAACACTGAAGCTTTCTTT. Protein product: CAWSGHGLNTEAFF. The V and J genes are TRBV30 and TRBJ1-1; D not resolved. The CDR3 has 14 amino acids. Germline CDR1 is GTSNPN and CDR2 is SVGIG (reference sequence). Trimming stripped 1 base from V and 0 bases from J, with 9 bases between.

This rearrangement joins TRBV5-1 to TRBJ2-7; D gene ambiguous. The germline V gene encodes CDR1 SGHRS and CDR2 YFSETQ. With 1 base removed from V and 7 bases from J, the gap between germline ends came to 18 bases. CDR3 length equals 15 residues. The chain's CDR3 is CASSLIPAQGVEQYF. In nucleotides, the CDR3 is TGCGCCAGCAGCTTGATCCCGGCGCAAGGTGTGGAGCAGTACTTC.

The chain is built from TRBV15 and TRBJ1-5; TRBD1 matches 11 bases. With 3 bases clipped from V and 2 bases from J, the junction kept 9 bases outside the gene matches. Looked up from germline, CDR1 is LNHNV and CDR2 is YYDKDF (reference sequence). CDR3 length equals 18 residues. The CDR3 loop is CATSRFGTGGSGNQPQHF. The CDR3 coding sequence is TGTGCCACCAGCAGGTTCGGGACAGGGGGATCAGGCAATCAGCCCCAGCATTTT.

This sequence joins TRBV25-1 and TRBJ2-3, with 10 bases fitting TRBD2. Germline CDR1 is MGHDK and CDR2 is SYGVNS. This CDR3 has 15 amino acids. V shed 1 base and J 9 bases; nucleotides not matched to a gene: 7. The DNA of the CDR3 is TGTGCCAGCAGTGAATTCGAGCGGGAGGGCGGCACGCAGTATTTT. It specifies CASSEFEREGGTQYF.

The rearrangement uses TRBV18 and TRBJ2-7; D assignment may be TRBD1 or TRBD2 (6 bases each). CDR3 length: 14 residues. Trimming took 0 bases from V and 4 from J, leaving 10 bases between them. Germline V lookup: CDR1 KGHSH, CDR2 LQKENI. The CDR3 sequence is CASSPPGGKYEQYF. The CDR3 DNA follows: TGTGCCAGCTCACCACCCGGGGGCAAGTACGAGCAGTACTTC.

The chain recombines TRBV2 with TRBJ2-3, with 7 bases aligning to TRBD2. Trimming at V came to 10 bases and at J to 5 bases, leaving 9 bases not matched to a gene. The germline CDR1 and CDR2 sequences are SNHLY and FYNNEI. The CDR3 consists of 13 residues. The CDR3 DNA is TGTGCCACCGGCCGCGGGAGAAGAGATACGCAGTATTTT. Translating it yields CATGRGRRDTQYF.

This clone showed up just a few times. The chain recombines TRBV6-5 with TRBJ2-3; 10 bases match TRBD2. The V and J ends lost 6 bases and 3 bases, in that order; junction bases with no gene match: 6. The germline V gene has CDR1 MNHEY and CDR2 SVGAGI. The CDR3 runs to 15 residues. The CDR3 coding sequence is TGTGCCAGCAGAAGCACTAGCGGGGTAACAGATACGCAGTATTTT. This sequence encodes CASRSTSGVTDTQYF.

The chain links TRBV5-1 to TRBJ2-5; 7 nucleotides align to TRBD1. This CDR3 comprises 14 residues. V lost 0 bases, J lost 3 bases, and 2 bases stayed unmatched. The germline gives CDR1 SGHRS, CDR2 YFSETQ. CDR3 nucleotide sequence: TGCGCCAGCAGCTTGGCGGGACAGAAAGAGACCCAGTACTTC. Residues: CASSLAGQKETQYF.

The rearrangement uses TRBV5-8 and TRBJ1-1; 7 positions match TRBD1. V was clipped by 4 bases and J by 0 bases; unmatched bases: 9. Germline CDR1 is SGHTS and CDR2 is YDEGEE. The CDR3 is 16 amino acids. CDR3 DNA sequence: TGTGCCAGCAGCCCGGGACAGCAACACATGAACACTGAAGCTTTCTTT. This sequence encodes CASSPGQQHMNTEAFF.

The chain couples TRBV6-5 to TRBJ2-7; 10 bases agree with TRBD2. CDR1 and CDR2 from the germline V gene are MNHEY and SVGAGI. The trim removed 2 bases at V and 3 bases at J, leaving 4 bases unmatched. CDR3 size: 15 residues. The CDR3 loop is CASSYGIAGGYEQYF. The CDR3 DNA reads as TGTGCCAGCAGTTACGGAATAGCGGGAGGCTACGAGCAGTACTTC.

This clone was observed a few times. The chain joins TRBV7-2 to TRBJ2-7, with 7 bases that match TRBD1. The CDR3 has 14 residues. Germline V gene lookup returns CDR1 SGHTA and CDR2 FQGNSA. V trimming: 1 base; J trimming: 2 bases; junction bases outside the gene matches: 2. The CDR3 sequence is CASSLDRGPYEQYF. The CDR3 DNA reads TGTGCCAGCAGCTTAGACAGGGGTCCCTACGAGCAGTACTTC.

CDR3: CASSRDSNQPQHF. DNA for the CDR3: TGTGCCAGCAGTCGAGACAGCAATCAGCCCCAGCATTTT. The chain combines TRBV7-9 with TRBJ1-5; D is unresolved. This CDR3 comprises 13 residues. The V end lost 6 bases, the J end lost 1 base, and 7 bases lay between the germline ends. The V gene's germline CDR1 is SEHNR and CDR2 FQNEAQ (reference sequence).

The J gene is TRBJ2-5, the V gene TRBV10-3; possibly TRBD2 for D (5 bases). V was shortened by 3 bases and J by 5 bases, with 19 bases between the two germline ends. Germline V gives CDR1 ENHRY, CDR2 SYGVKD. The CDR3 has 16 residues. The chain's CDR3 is CAISEHGGVLTETQYF. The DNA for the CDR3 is TGTGCCATCAGTGAACACGGAGGAGTTTTGACGGAGACCCAGTACTTC.

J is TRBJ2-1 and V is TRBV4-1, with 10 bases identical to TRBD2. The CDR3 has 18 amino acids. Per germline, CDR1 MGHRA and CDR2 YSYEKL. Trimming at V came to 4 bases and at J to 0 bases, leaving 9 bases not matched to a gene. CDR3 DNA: TGCGCCAGCAGCCGCTCTGGGACTAGCGTTAGCTCCTACAATGAGCAGTTCTTC. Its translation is CASSRSGTSVSSYNEQFF.